These 20 T cell receptor beta chains came from one sample sequenced in a study of cytotoxic CD8 clonotypes in ibrutinib-treated CLL. Sequenced by immunoSEQ multiplex PCR; TCRdb stores in-frame clones only, minus some. The table shows about 140,000 clones, with about 72% occurring only once. The input for sequencing was PBMCs, taken after 12 months of ibrutinib treatment. These receptors came from a human donor with chronic lymphocytic leukemia.

The chain employs TRBV27 and TRBJ2-7; 8 bases align to TRBD1. The CDR3 contains 14 residues. The germline V gene has CDR1 MNHEY and CDR2 SMNVEV (reference sequence). The trim removed 2 bases at V and 3 bases at J, leaving 3 bases unmatched. CDR3 sequence reads: CASSLQGANYEQYF. The CDR3 DNA reads as TGTGCCAGCAGTTTACAGGGGGCTAACTACGAGCAGTACTTC.

For the CDR3, the DNA is TGTGCCTGGAACCGGGACCAATGGGGGCAGTATTTT. It codes for CAWNRDQWGQYF. This chain links TRBV30 with TRBJ2-3; D may match TRBD1 or TRBD2 (5 bases each). Germline CDR1 reads GTSNPN; CDR2 reads SVGIG (reference sequence). The germline V and J ends were trimmed by 4 bases and 11 bases, with 16 bases remaining between them. There are 12 residues in the CDR3.

The rearrangement joins TRBV27 to TRBJ2-7, with D possibly matching TRBD1 (6 bases). Germline V lookup: CDR1 MNHEY, CDR2 SMNVEV (reference sequence). This CDR3 comprises 12 residues. The ends were cut back, 2 bases at V and 9 bases at J, with 11 bases in the middle. CDR3 nucleotides: TGTGCCAGCAGTTTAGACAGGTCGGCGCAGTACTTC. Translating it yields CASSLDRSAQYF.

The rearrangement joins TRBV6-5 to TRBJ2-1; D may correspond to TRBD1 or TRBD2 (5 bases each). The germline V gene has CDR1 MNHEY and CDR2 SVGAGI. Trimming stripped 2 bases from V and 10 bases from J, with 21 bases between. This CDR3 has 16 residues. The CDR3 region is CASSYEGLPPAGEQFF. The CDR3 DNA reads as TGTGCCAGCAGTTACGAGGGGCTACCCCCGGCAGGGGAGCAGTTCTTC.

In this sample, this clone turned up a few times. The chain recombines TRBV27 with TRBJ2-3, with 11 bases aligning to TRBD2. This CDR3 has 18 residues. V shed 5 bases, J shed 3 bases, and the junction held 13 bases outside the gene matches. Per germline, CDR1 MNHEY and CDR2 SMNVEV (reference sequence). CDR3 loop: CASSILGTSGKRTDTQYF. CDR3 nucleotide sequence: TGTGCCAGCAGTATACTCGGGACTAGCGGTAAAAGGACAGATACGCAGTATTTT.

The chain carries TRBV5-1 and TRBJ2-3; 10 nucleotides line up with TRBD2. CDR3 length: 16 residues. In germline, CDR1 is SGHRS, CDR2 YFSETQ. V dropped 0 bases and J dropped 5; count of bases not matched to a gene: 6. CDR3: CASSLEAGGPGDTQYF. The DNA for the CDR3 is TGCGCCAGCAGCTTGGAAGCGGGAGGGCCCGGAGATACGCAGTATTTT.

J is TRBJ2-1 and V is TRBV7-9, with D unresolved. Germline CDR1 is SEHNR and CDR2 is FQNEAQ (reference sequence). The CDR3 is 14 residues long. CDR3 region: CVSFPDAAYNEQFF. CDR3 sequence (DNA): TGTGTAAGCTTCCCGGATGCGGCCTACAATGAGCAGTTCTTC. The full variable domain, its missing parts supplied by reference TRBV7-9 and TRBJ2-1, is DTGVSQNPRHKITKRGQNVTFRCDPISEHNRLYWYRQTLGQGPEFLTYFQNEAQLEKSRLLSDRFSAERPKGSFSTLEIQRTEQGDSAMYLCVSFPDAAYNEQFFGPGTRLTVL.

The rearrangement joins TRBV7-3 to TRBJ2-3, with a possible D match to TRBD2 (5 bases). The germline V gene encodes CDR1 SGHTA and CDR2 FQGTGA. The CDR3 covers 18 residues. V was trimmed by 5 bases and J by 0 bases, leaving 21 bases between them. The CDR3 DNA sequence: TGTGCCAGCAGCCCTCAACGAGTCGGCAGCGGCAGCACAGATACGCAGTATTTT. Translation gives CASSPQRVGSGSTDTQYF.

The chain employs TRBV27 and TRBJ1-3; 7 nucleotides agree with TRBD1. Germline CDR1 and CDR2: MNHEY and SMNVEV (reference sequence). V shed 5 bases, J shed 0 bases, and the junction held 4 bases outside the gene matches. CDR3 length: 15 residues. The CDR3 sequence is CASSQGTDSGNTIYF. CDR3 in DNA: TGTGCCAGCAGTCAGGGGACAGACTCTGGAAACACCATATATTTT.

The rearrangement joins TRBV19 to TRBJ1-4; D gene uncertain. Per the germline V gene, CDR1 is LNHDA and CDR2 is SQIVND (reference sequence). Trimming shortened V by 3 bases and J by 3 bases, and 17 bases separated the two germline ends. This CDR3 has 17 residues. The CDR3 is CASSILEVQPANEKLFF. The CDR3 DNA reads as TGTGCCAGTAGTATTTTGGAGGTCCAACCTGCTAATGAAAAACTGTTTTTT.

There are a few counts of this clone. V and J are TRBV7-9 and TRBJ1-2; D is unclear. This CDR3 spans 10 amino acids. Germline values: CDR1 SEHNR, CDR2 FQNEAQ (reference sequence). V was pared by 4 bases and J by 13 bases, with 10 bases between. The CDR3 here is CASSSQDGTF. The CDR3 DNA sequence: TGTGCCAGCAGCTCCCAAGATGGCACCTTC.

The V and J genes are TRBV6-5 and TRBJ1-5; TRBD1 matches at 7 bases. Trimming cost V 4 bases and J 10 bases; bases outside gene matches: 7. The CDR3 length is 13 residues. Germline loops: CDR1 MNHEY, CDR2 SVGAGI. DNA of the CDR3: TGTGCCAGCAGTTGGTTGAACAGGGGCCCCCAGCATTTT. Translating it yields CASSWLNRGPQHF.

The chain combines TRBV18 with TRBJ1-5, with TRBD1 identical over 7 bases. Germline V gene sequence: CDR1 KGHSH, CDR2 LQKENI. This CDR3 region has 16 residues. V was pared by 3 bases and J by 7 bases, with 12 bases of the junction left unmatched. The CDR3 loop reads CASSPQKGTVNQPQHF. Written as DNA, the CDR3 is TGTGCCAGCTCACCGCAAAAAGGGACAGTCAACCAGCCCCAGCATTTT.

A few counts support this clone. Other DNA sequences in this specimen translate into the identical CDR3. V usage is TRBV30 and J usage is TRBJ1-4; no clear D gene. Between the trimmed V and J ends, which lost 0 bases and 8 bases, there was a span of 4 bases. The CDR3 length is 11 residues. Looked up from germline, CDR1 is GTSNPN and CDR2 is SVGIG (reference sequence). The CDR3 region is CAWSVREKLFF. CDR3 in DNA: TGTGCCTGGAGTGTACGGGAAAAACTGTTTTTT.

V and J are TRBV7-3 and TRBJ1-2; unclear D gene. V was trimmed by 3 bases and J by 6 bases, leaving 8 bases between them. The germline CDR1 and CDR2 sequences are SGHTA and FQGTGA. The CDR3 loop spans 12 amino acids. CDR3 coding DNA: TGTGCCAGCAGCTTTCCTGGGGATGGCTACACCTTC. Protein sequence: CASSFPGDGYTF.

The table lists this clone with many counts. This chain joins TRBV28 and TRBJ1-2; 10 bases match TRBD1. Germline values: CDR1 MDHEN, CDR2 SYDVKM. J was trimmed by 4 bases and V by 6 bases; bases with no gene match: 8. The CDR3 extends over 15 amino acids. The DNA of the CDR3 is TGTGCCAGCAGGGGGACAGGGGCCCTTGGCTATGGCTACACCTTC. Protein product: CASRGTGALGYGYTF.

J is TRBJ1-5 and V is TRBV18; 10 bases match TRBD1. Germline values: CDR1 KGHSH, CDR2 LQKENI. V trimming: 4 bases; J trimming: 2 bases; junction bases outside the gene matches: 5. The CDR3 contains 16 residues. The CDR3 protein is CASSRPGQGRNQPQHF. For the CDR3, the DNA is TGTGCCAGCTCACGCCCGGGACAGGGGCGCAATCAGCCCCAGCATTTT. The whole variable domain, filled in from reference TRBV18 and TRBJ1-5, reads NAGVMQNPRHLVRRRGQEARLRCSPMKGHSHVYWYRQLPEEGLKFMVYLQKENIIDESGMPKERFSAEFPKEGPSILRIQQVVRGDSAAYFCASSRPGQGRNQPQHFGDGTRLSIL.

The J gene is TRBJ2-2, the V gene TRBV30; perhaps TRBD2 as D (5 bases). The CDR3 has 14 residues. The V gene's germline CDR1 is GTSNPN and CDR2 SVGIG (reference sequence). V lost 4 bases, J lost 7 bases, and 16 bases lay in between. The CDR3: CAWTIRGSGGELFF. CDR3 bases: TGTGCCTGGACCATTCGGGGATCGGGCGGGGAGCTGTTTTTT.

J is TRBJ2-5 and V is TRBV6-5; 7 bases align to TRBD2. This CDR3 is built from 13 residues. The V segment lost 8 bases and the J segment 4 bases; nucleotides outside the gene matches: 7. CDR1 MNHEY and CDR2 SVGAGI come from the germline V gene. Here the CDR3 reads CASQRGYLETQYF. The CDR3 region has the DNA TGTGCCAGCCAGCGGGGATATCTAGAGACCCAGTACTTC.

The rearrangement joins TRBV27 to TRBJ1-1; 9 bases match TRBD1. V dropped 6 bases and J dropped 4; count of bases not matched to a gene: 6. Germline V lookup: CDR1 MNHEY, CDR2 SMNVEV (reference sequence). The CDR3 extends over 14 amino acids. CDR3 DNA sequence: TGTGCCAGCAGGCGGACAGGGGAGAGCACTGAAGCTTTCTTT. Its protein product is CASRRTGESTEAFF.